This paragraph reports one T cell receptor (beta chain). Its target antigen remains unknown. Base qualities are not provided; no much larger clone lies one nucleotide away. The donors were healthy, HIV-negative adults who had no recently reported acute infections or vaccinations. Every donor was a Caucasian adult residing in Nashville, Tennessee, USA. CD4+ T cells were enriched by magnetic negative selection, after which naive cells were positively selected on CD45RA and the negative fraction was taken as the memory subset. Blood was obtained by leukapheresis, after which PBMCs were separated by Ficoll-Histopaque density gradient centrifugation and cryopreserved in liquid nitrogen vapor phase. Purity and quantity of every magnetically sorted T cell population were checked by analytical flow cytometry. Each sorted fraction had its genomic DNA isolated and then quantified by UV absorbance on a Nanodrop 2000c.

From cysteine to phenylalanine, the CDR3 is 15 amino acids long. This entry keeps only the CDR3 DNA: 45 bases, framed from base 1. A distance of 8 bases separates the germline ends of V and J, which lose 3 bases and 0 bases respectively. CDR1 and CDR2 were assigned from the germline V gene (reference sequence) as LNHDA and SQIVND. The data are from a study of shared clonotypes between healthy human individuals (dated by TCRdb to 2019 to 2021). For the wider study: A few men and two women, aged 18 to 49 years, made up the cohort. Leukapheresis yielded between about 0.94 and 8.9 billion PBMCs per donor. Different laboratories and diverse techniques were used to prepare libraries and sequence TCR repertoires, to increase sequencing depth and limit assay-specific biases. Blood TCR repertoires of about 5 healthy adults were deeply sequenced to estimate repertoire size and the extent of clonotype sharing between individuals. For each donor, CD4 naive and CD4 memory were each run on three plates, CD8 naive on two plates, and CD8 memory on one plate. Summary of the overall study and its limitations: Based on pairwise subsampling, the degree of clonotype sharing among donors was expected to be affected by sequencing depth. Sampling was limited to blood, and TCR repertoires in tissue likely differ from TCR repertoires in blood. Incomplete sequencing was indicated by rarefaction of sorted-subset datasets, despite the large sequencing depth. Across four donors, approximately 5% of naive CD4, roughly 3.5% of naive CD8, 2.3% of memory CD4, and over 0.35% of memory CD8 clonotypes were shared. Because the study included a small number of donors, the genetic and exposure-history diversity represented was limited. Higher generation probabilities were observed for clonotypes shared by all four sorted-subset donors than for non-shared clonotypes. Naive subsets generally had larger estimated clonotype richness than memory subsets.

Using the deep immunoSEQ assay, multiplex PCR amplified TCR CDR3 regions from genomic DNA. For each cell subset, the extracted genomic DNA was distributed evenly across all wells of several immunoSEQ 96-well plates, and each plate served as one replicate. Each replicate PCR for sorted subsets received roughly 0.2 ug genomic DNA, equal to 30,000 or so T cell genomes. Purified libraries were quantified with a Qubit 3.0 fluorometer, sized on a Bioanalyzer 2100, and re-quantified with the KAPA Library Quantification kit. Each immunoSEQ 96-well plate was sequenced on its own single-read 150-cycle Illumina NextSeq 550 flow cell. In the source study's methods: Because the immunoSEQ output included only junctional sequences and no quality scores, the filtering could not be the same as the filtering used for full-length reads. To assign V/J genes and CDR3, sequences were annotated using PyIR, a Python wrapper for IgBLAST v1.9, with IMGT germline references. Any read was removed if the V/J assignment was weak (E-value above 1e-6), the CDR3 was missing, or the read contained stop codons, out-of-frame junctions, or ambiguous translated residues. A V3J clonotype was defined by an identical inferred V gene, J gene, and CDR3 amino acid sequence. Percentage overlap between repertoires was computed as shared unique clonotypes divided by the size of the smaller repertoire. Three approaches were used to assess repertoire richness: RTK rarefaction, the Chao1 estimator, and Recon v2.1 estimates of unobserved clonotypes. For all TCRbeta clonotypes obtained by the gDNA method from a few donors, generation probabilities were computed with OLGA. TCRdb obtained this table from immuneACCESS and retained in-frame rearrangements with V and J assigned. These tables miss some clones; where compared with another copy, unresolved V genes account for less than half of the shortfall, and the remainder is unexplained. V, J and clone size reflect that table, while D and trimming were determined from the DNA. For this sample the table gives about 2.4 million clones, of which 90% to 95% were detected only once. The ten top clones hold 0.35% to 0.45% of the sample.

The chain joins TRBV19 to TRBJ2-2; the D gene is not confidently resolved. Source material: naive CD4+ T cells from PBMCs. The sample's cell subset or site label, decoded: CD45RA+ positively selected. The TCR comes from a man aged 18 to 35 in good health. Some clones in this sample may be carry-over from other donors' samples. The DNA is TGTGCCAGTAGTATTGGTAACACGAACACCGGGGAGCTGTTTTTT. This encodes CASSIGNTNTGELFF.